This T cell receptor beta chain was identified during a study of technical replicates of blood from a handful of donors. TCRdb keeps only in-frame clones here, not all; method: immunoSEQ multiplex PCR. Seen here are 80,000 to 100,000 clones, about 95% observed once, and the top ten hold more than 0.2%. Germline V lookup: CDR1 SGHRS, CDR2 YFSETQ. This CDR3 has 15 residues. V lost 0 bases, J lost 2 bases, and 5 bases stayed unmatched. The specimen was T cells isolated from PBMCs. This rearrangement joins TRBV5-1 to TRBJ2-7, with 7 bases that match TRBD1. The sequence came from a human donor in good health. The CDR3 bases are TGCGCCAGCAGCTTGGAGGGGGCCAGGACCTACGAGCAGTACTTC. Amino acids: CASSLEGARTYEQYF.